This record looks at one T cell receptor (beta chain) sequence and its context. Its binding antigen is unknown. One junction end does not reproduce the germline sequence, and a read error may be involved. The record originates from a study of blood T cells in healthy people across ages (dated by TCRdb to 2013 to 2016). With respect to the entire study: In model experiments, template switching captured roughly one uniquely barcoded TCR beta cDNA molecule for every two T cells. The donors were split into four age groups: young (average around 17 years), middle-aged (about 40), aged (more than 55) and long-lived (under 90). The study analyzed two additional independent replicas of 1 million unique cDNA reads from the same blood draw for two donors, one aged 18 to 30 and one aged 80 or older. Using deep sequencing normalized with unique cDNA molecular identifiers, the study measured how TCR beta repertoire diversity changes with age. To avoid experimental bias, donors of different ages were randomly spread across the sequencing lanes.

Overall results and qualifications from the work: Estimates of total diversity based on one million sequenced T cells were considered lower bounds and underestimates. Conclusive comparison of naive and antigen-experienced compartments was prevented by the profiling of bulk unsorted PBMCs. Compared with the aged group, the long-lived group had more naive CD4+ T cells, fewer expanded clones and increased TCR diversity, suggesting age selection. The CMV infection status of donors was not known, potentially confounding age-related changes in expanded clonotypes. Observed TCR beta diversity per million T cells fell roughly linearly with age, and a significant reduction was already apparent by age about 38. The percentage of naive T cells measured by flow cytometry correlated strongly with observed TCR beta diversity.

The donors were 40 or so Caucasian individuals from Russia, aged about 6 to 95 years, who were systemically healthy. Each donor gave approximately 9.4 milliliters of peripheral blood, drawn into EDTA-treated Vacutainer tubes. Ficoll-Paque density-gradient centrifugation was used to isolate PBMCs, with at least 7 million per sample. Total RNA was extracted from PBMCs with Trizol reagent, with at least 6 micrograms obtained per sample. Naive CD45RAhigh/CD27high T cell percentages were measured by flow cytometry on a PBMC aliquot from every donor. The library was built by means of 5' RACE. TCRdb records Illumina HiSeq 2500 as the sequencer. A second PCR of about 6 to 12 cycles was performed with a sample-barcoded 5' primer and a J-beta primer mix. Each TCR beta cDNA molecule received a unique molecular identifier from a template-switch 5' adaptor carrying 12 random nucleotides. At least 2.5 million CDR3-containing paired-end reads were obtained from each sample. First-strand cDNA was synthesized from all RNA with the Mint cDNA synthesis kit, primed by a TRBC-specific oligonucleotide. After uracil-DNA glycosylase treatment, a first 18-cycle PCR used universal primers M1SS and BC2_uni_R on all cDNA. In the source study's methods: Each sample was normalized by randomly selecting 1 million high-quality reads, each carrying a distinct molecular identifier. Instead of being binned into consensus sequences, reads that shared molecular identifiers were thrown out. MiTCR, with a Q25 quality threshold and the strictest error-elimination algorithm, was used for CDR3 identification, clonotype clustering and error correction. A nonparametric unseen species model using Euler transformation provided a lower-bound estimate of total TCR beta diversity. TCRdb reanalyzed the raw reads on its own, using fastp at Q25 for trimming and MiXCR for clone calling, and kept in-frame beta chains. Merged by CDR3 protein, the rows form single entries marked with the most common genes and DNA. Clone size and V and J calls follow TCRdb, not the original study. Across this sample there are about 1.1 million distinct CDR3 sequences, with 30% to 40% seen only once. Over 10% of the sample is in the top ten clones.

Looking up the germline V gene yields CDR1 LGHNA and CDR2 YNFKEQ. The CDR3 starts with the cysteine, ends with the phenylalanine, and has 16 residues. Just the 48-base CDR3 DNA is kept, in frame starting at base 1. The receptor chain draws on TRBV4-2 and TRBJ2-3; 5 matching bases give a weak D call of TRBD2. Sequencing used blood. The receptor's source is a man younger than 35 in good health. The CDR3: CAGSPEEDLRTDTQYF. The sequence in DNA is TGTGCCGGCAGCCCTGAAGAGGACTTGAGGACAGATACGCAGTATTTT.